In this sample, the clone carrying this T cell receptor beta chain turned up once. Its target is unknown. The data were taken from a study of T cells in localized non-small cell lung cancer. The study's findings and limits: A median of 57 clones ranked among the top 100 in tumor appeared in adjacent lung.

Clones were read by immunoSEQ multiplex PCR, and TCRdb kept only the in-frame ones, dropping some. The sample lists fewer than 30,000 clones, roughly 90% occurring once. The source material was PBMCs, sampled before any cancer treatment. The receptor's source is a man between 40 and 69 years old with stage II lung adenocarcinoma.

CDR3 nucleotide sequence: TGTGCCAGCAAGGAGGCCAGGGAACAAGAGACCCAGTACTTC. Encoded protein: CASKEAREQETQYF. The chain combines TRBV2 with TRBJ2-5, with D perhaps TRBD1 or TRBD2 (5 bases each). Germline V gene data show CDR1 as SNHLY and CDR2 as FYNNEI. V shed 7 bases and J shed 2 bases, with 14 bases lying between them. This CDR3 contains 14 residues.